The 9 T cell receptor beta chains reported below all come from one sample, sequenced in a study of T cells in Graves' hyperthyroidism and ophthalmopathy. Amplified TCR beta CDR3 regions came from RNA transcripts. First-round RT-PCR of the TCR CDR3 relied on the HTBI primer set. MiXCR, applied by TCRdb to the multiplex PCR reads, yields one record per CDR3 protein. The data contain about 350,000 distinct CDR3 sequences, approximately 13% of them seen just once; the ten biggest clones take up just under 25%. Input material: blood. All receptors derive from a woman aged 25 to 39 with Graves' hyperthyroidism.

This clonotype was observed many times. V and J are TRBV12-3 or TRBV12-4 and TRBJ1-2; D remains ambiguous. V lost 5 bases, J lost 2 bases, and 12 bases lay in between. The CDR3 consists of 14 residues. CDR3 in amino acids: CASSPLSENYGYTF. CDR3 coding DNA: TGTGCCAGCAGTCCGCTGTCGGAGAACTATGGCTACACCTTC.

This clonotype was seen ten or more times. This chain uses TRBV20-1 with TRBJ1-1; D remains unclear. Germline V gene sequence: CDR1 DFQATT, CDR2 SNEGSKA (reference sequence). V was cut by 1 base and J by 0 bases, with 15 bases left in between. The CDR3 has 16 residues. CDR3 in DNA: TGCAGTGCTAGAGGCGGCGGCTGGGAAGTGAACACTGAAGCTTTCTTT. The encoded protein is CSARGGGWEVNTEAFF.

This clonotype showed up just a few times. V and J are TRBV2 and TRBJ2-7, with TRBD1 matching over 10 bases. The CDR3 covers 14 residues. Germline CDR1 reads SNHLY; CDR2 reads FYNNEI. The V and J ends lost 11 bases and 3 bases, in that order; junction bases with no gene match: 10. CDR3 nucleotide sequence: TGTGCCGGAAGTAGGACAGGGGGGAACTACGAGCAGTACTTC. It codes for CAGSRTGGNYEQYF. The variable domain in full, completed from reference TRBV2 and TRBJ2-7, reads EPEVTQTPSHQVTQMGQEVILRCVPISNHLYFYWYRQILGQKVEFLVSFYNNEISEKSEIFDDQFSVERPDGSNFTLKIRSTKLEDSAMYFCAGSRTGGNYEQYFGPGTRLTVT.

This clonotype appeared many times. The CDR3 region has the DNA TGTGCCAGCAGTTTAGCGCTGGGGAACACTGAAGCTTTCTTT. Translated: CASSLALGNTEAFF. This chain connects TRBV12-3 or TRBV12-4 to TRBJ1-1; no firm D call. The CDR3 is 14 residues long. V gave up 0 bases and J gave up 1 base, with 6 bases separating them.

This clonotype was seen a handful of times. As DNA, the CDR3 is TGTGCTAGTGCCCTCGAAGAGACCCAGTACTTC. Protein: CASALEETQYF. The rearrangement uses TRBV12-5 and TRBJ2-5; D gene ambiguous. The CDR3 is made up of 11 amino acids. Trimming removed 7 bases at V and 3 bases at J, with 6 bases between. Germline assignment: CDR1 LGHNT and CDR2 FRNRAP. Variable domain in full (rest from reference TRBV12-5 and TRBJ2-5): DARVTQTPRHKVTEMGQEVTMRCQPILGHNTVFWYRQTMMQGLELLAYFRNRAPLDDSGMPKDRFSAEMPDATLATLKIQPSEPRDSAVYFCASALEETQYFGPGTRLLVL.

The chain has TRBV3-1 and TRBJ1-2; D is unclear. The V end lost 0 bases, the J end lost 7 bases, and 9 bases lay between the germline ends. This CDR3 comprises 13 residues. Germline CDR1 and CDR2: LGHDT and YNNKEL (reference sequence). CDR3 protein: CASSQDRGSGYTF. The CDR3 nucleotides are TGTGCCAGCAGCCAAGATCGAGGGAGTGGCTACACCTTC. Filled out from reference TRBV3-1 and TRBJ1-2, the complete variable domain reads DTAVSQTPKYLVTQMGNDKSIKCEQNLGHDTMYWYKQDSKKFLKIMFSYNNKELIINETVPNRFSPKSPDKAHLNLHINSLELGDSAVYFCASSQDRGSGYTFGSGTRLTVV.

Ten or more counts support this clonotype. This chain links TRBV28 with TRBJ1-5; 8 bases fit TRBD1. This CDR3 has 15 amino acids. Per germline, CDR1 MDHEN and CDR2 SYDVKM. V trimming: 6 bases; J trimming: 4 bases; junction bases outside the gene matches: 8. CDR3 nucleotides: TGTGCCAGCAGAAAACAGGGGGACGGGAATCAGCCCCAGCATTTT. Its protein product is CASRKQGDGNQPQHF.

The chain is built from TRBV6-1 and TRBJ2-7, with D perhaps matching TRBD1 or TRBD2 (6 bases each). The CDR3 sequence is 17 residues long. Trimming pared 6 bases from V and 2 bases from J, leaving 23 bases between. CDR1 is MNHNS, CDR2 SASEGT, per germline. CDR3 sequence reads: CASSRAGGSSPTYEQYF. CDR3 nucleotide sequence: TGTGCCAGCAGCCGCGCCGGGGGCTCCTCCCCTACCTACGAGCAGTACTTC.

Ten or more counts support this clonotype. The junction shows a germline mismatch at one end, possibly a read error. The genes are TRBV12-3 or TRBV12-4 and TRBJ2-7; 16 positions agree with TRBD2. The CDR3 runs 22 residues. This CDR3 reads CASSFDSWFGTSGRAVSNEQYF. The DNA for the CDR3 is TGTGCCAGCAGTTTTGATAGTTGGTTTGGGACTAGCGGGAGGGCCGTCTCCAACGAGCAGTACTTC.